The entry below describes one T cell receptor beta chain. Its antigen is unidentified. The V segment lost 0 bases and the J segment 5 bases; nucleotides outside the gene matches: 6. The CDR3 loop spans 16 amino acids. Germline CDR1 is SGHRS and CDR2 is YFSETQ. This entry belongs to a study of OX40 agonist ivuxolimab in advanced cancers. Study results and caveats: In general, CD8+ T cells held more expanded clones than CD4+ did, on average. Expanded peripheral T cell antigen specificity was not determined.

Using immunoSEQ multiplex PCR, the repertoire was profiled, and TCRdb retains in-frame clones only, with some absent. Among fewer than 65,000 clones, 75% to 90% were seen once, and the ten largest hold 1.4%. The sequence derives from an adult with an advanced solid tumor such as melanoma, head and neck, liver or kidney cancer. V usage is TRBV5-1 and J usage is TRBJ2-2; 8 nucleotides align to TRBD1. The sequencing used CD4+ or CD8+ T cells sorted from blood, collected in a trial of the OX40 agonist ivuxolimab. For the CDR3, the DNA is TGCGCCAGCAGCTTGGGGGGCAGGGACAGGACCGGGGAGCTGTTTTTT. This gives the protein CASSLGGRDRTGELFF.